This T cell receptor (beta chain) was profiled in a study of technical replicates of blood from several donors. The assay was immunoSEQ multiplex PCR, and TCRdb's table has in-frame clones only and misses some. The table lists around 80,000 clones, 75% to 90% of them singletons. There are 16 residues in the CDR3. CDR1 is MDHEN, CDR2 SYDVKM, per germline. V shed 2 bases and J 3 bases; nucleotides not matched to a gene: 6. Sequences were obtained from T cells isolated from PBMCs. This receptor was identified in a human donor in good health. J is TRBJ2-1 and V is TRBV28, with TRBD2 matching over 8 bases. The CDR3 nucleotides read TGTGCCAGCAGTTTAGGGTCGGCGGGAGGCTACAATGAGCAGTTCTTC. Encoded protein: CASSLGSAGGYNEQFF.